Listed here are 28 T cell receptor beta chains from one sample, sequenced in a study of blood T cell repertoires in COVID-19. Clones were read by immunoSEQ multiplex PCR, and TCRdb kept only the in-frame ones, dropping some. The table records about 240,000 clones, more than 70% of them present only once. The sample taken for sequencing was peripheral blood. These receptors were taken from a man aged 80 or over with acute or convalescent COVID-19.

The gene calls are TRBV19 and TRBJ1-2, with no clear D. Germline-derived CDR1 and CDR2 are LNHDA and SQIVND (reference sequence). The CDR3 extends over 16 amino acids. Trimming pared 7 bases from V and 4 bases from J, leaving 22 bases between. CDR3 residues: CASNYKKVSRGYGYTF. CDR3 nucleotide sequence: TGTGCCAGTAACTATAAGAAGGTATCTAGAGGCTATGGCTACACCTTC.

The chain uses TRBV18 and TRBJ2-2; TRBD2 might be the D (5 bases). Deletions cut 3 bases from V and 4 bases from J, with 12 bases between. Germline-derived CDR1 and CDR2 are KGHSH and LQKENI. This CDR3 is built from 15 residues. DNA of the CDR3: TGTGCCAGCTCACCGCCGGGAACAATCACCGGGGAGCTGTTTTTT. It codes for CASSPPGTITGELFF.

This chain links TRBV19 with TRBJ1-5; 9 positions match TRBD1. CDR1 and CDR2 from the germline V gene are LNHDA and SQIVND (reference sequence). Losses at the gene ends were 3 bases for V and 4 bases for J; bases not matched to a gene: 10. The CDR3 loop spans 17 amino acids. The CDR3 sequence is CASSIGDRGLRNQPQHF. In DNA, the CDR3 is TGTGCCAGTAGTATTGGAGACAGGGGGTTAAGAAATCAGCCCCAGCATTTT.

The CDR3 protein is CASSLGLHSYEQYF. The CDR3 region has the DNA TGTGCCAGCAGCTTAGGACTTCATAGCTACGAGCAGTACTTC. The chain employs TRBV7-8 and TRBJ2-7; D remains unclear. The V end lost 1 base, the J end lost 3 bases, and 10 bases lay between the germline ends. CDR1 and CDR2 (germline): SGHVS, FQNEAQ. The CDR3 has 14 amino acids.

The chain is built from TRBV6-1 and TRBJ2-2; 13 nucleotides agree with TRBD2. The V gene's germline CDR1 is MNHNS and CDR2 SASEGT. The CDR3 runs 19 residues. V shed 4 bases, J shed 5 bases, and the junction held 13 bases outside the gene matches. DNA of the CDR3: TGTGCCAGCAGTGCCTTGACTAGCGGGGGGACCCTCCAAACCGGGGAGCTGTTTTTT. Amino acids: CASSALTSGGTLQTGELFF.

Remarks on this clone: Other DNA sequences in this sample translate to the same CDR3. As DNA, the CDR3 is TGCGCCAGCAGCTCTTCGGGGGGGCGAGAGACCCAGTACTTC. Protein sequence: CASSSSGGRETQYF. The rearrangement uses TRBV5-1 and TRBJ2-5; TRBD2 agrees at 8 bases. The CDR3 has 14 residues. Germline loops: CDR1 SGHRS, CDR2 YFSETQ. Unmatched junction bases numbered 5, after V lost 3 bases and J lost 4 bases. Variable domain in full (rest from reference TRBV5-1 and TRBJ2-5): KAGVTQTPRYLIKTRGQQVTLSCSPISGHRSVSWYQQTPGQGLQFLFEYFSETQRNKGNFPGRFSGRQFSNSRSEMNVSTLELGDSALYLCASSSSGGRETQYFGPGTRLLVL.

The rearrangement uses TRBV6-1 and TRBJ1-5, with D perhaps TRBD1 (6 bases). V was cut by 1 base and J by 4 bases, with 14 bases left in between. The germline V gene encodes CDR1 MNHNS and CDR2 SASEGT. The CDR3 runs 16 residues. The CDR3 DNA reads as TGTGCCAGCAGTGAAGTCCCGACAGGTATTAATCAGCCCCAGCATTTT. Its protein is CASSEVPTGINQPQHF.

This clone was counted a few times. The genes are TRBV28 and TRBJ1-5; a weak D match, TRBD1 (6 bases). The CDR3 is 15 amino acids. Trimming cost V 6 bases and J 1 base, with 13 bases left between them. The germline V gene has CDR1 MDHEN and CDR2 SYDVKM. CDR3 in amino acids: CASSWNRVSNQPQHF. The CDR3 nucleotides read TGTGCCAGCAGCTGGAACAGGGTCAGCAATCAGCCCCAGCATTTT. The full variable domain, completed using reference TRBV28 and TRBJ1-5, is DVKVTQSSRYLVKRTGEKVFLECVQDMDHENMFWYRQDPGLGLRLIYFSYDVKMKEKGDIPEGYSVSREKKERFSLILESASTNQTSMYLCASSWNRVSNQPQHFGDGTRLSIL.

The chain is built from TRBV11-1 and TRBJ2-7, with TRBD2 matching over 10 bases. Losses at the gene ends were 4 bases for V and 3 bases for J; bases not matched to a gene: 3. Germline V gives CDR1 SGHAT, CDR2 FQDESV (reference sequence). The CDR3 runs to 14 residues. CDR3 in amino acids: CASSSGLANYEQYF. The CDR3 coding sequence is TGTGCCAGCAGCTCGGGACTAGCGAACTACGAGCAGTACTTC.

This chain uses TRBV5-1 with TRBJ1-4; D not certain. The CDR3 consists of 13 residues. Trimming pared 0 bases from V and 7 bases from J, leaving 7 bases between. CDR1 and CDR2 from the germline V gene are SGHRS and YFSETQ. The CDR3 loop reads CASSLGGFEKLFF. CDR3 DNA sequence: TGCGCCAGCAGCTTGGGCGGGTTTGAAAAACTGTTTTTT.

The chain has TRBV5-1 and TRBJ2-2, with 9 bases lining up with TRBD1. V dropped 5 bases and J dropped 6; count of bases not matched to a gene: 14. Germline-derived CDR1 and CDR2 are SGHRS and YFSETQ. The CDR3 is 17 residues long. In DNA, the CDR3 is TGCGCCAGCAGTGGTACAGGGGGCGCGTATGTACCCGGGGAGCTGTTTTTT. Translating it yields CASSGTGGAYVPGELFF.

The rearrangement links TRBV19 to TRBJ1-5, with 11 bases aligning to TRBD1. The V gene's germline CDR1 is LNHDA and CDR2 SQIVND (reference sequence). Trimming at V came to 3 bases and at J to 0 bases, leaving 13 bases not matched to a gene. The CDR3 has 20 amino acids. In DNA, the CDR3 is TGTGCCAGTAGTATCGGCCCGGGACAGGGGGATCTTTATAGCAATCAGCCCCAGCATTTT. This codes for CASSIGPGQGDLYSNQPQHF. The full variable domain, rest sourced from reference TRBV19 and TRBJ1-5, is DGGITQSPKYLFRKEGQNVTLSCEQNLNHDAMYWYRQDPGQGLRLIYYSQIVNDFQKGDIAEGYSVSREKKESFPLTVTSAQKNPTAFYLCASSIGPGQGDLYSNQPQHFGDGTRLSIL.

The chain is built from TRBV7-9 and TRBJ2-7, with a weak D call TRBD2 (6 bases). Trimming pared 4 bases from V and 5 bases from J, leaving 15 bases between. The CDR3 is made up of 14 amino acids. Germline values: CDR1 SEHNR, CDR2 FQNEAQ (reference sequence). CDR3 nucleotides: TGTGCCAGCAGCTCCGGGGGTCTCGTCGACGAGCAGTACTTC. It is translated as CASSSGGLVDEQYF.

This CDR3 reads CASSGHRVRTYEQYF. The CDR3 DNA reads TGTGCCAGCAGTGGACACAGGGTGCGGACCTACGAGCAGTACTTC. The V call is TRBV3-1 (or the pseudogene TRBV3-2), the J call TRBJ2-7, with D possibly matching TRBD1 (6 bases). V lost 6 bases to trimming and J lost 2 bases, with 17 bases between them. Per the germline V gene, CDR1 is LGHDT and CDR2 is YNNKEL (reference sequence). This CDR3 contains 15 residues.

V gene TRBV5-4 combines with J gene TRBJ2-7, with 12 bases fitting TRBD2. CDR1 is SGHNT, CDR2 YYREEE, per germline (reference sequence). V dropped 0 bases and J dropped 5; count of bases not matched to a gene: 12. This CDR3 spans 18 amino acids. The CDR3 region is CASSLDHSTSGRLNEQYF. The CDR3 nucleotides are TGTGCCAGCAGCTTGGATCACTCGACTAGCGGGAGATTAAACGAGCAGTACTTC.

This clone was detected a few times. The chain has TRBV3-1 (or the pseudogene TRBV3-2) and TRBJ1-6, with 11 bases fitting TRBD1. V shed 6 bases and J 8 bases; nucleotides not matched to a gene: 3. The germline V gene encodes CDR1 LGHDT and CDR2 YNNKEL (reference sequence). The CDR3 spans 14 residues. CDR3 loop: CASSPGQGDSPLHF. The CDR3 coding sequence is TGTGCCAGCAGTCCGGGACAGGGGGATTCACCCCTCCACTTT.

This clone has only one observation. The chain couples TRBV6-1 to TRBJ1-1, with a possible D match to TRBD1 (6 bases). CDR3 length: 14 amino acids. V lost 8 bases and J 11 bases, leaving 24 bases between the germline ends. Germline CDR1 reads MNHNS; CDR2 reads SASEGT. The CDR3 spells CASHWGGPRETAFF. For the CDR3, the DNA is TGTGCCAGCCATTGGGGGGGCCCAAGGGAAACCGCTTTCTTT.

The CDR3, as DNA: TGTGCCAGCGGTATAAACAGGGGGCAAGGGAATTCACCCCTCCACTTT. It translates to CASGINRGQGNSPLHF. V and J are TRBV27 and TRBJ1-6; 9 bases fit TRBD1. This CDR3 has 16 residues. V trimming: 8 bases; J trimming: 7 bases; junction bases outside the gene matches: 12. Germline V gene lookup returns CDR1 MNHEY and CDR2 SMNVEV (reference sequence).

This chain connects TRBV28 to TRBJ1-6, with D hard to call. This CDR3 contains 14 residues. Per germline, CDR1 MDHEN and CDR2 SYDVKM. V was shortened by 1 base and J by 13 bases, with 14 bases between the two germline ends. CDR3 residues: CASSLSLSDIPLHF. The CDR3 coding sequence is TGTGCCAGCAGTTTATCACTCTCCGACATCCCCCTCCACTTT. The full variable domain, rest sourced from reference TRBV28 and TRBJ1-6, is DVKVTQSSRYLVKRTGEKVFLECVQDMDHENMFWYRQDPGLGLRLIYFSYDVKMKEKGDIPEGYSVSREKKERFSLILESASTNQTSMYLCASSLSLSDIPLHFGNGTRLTVT.

The chain has TRBV19 and TRBJ2-5, with a tentative D call TRBD2 (6 bases). The CDR3 sequence is 15 residues long. Germline CDR1 reads LNHDA; CDR2 reads SQIVND (reference sequence). The V and J ends lost 6 bases and 5 bases respectively, with 19 bases between them. This chain's CDR3 is CASRGRGSFGETQYF. Written as DNA, the CDR3 is TGTGCCAGTAGGGGTCGGGGGTCATTTGGCGAGACCCAGTACTTC.

The chain recombines TRBV5-1 with TRBJ1-6; 8 positions agree with TRBD1. The CDR3 covers 14 residues. CDR1 is SGHRS, CDR2 YFSETQ, per germline. The ends lost 5 bases at V and 7 bases at J; junction bases unmatched: 5. CDR3 coding DNA: TGCGCCAGCAGGGACAGGGCGGGAAATTCACCCCTCCACTTT. Residues: CASRDRAGNSPLHF.

The rearrangement joins TRBV28 to TRBJ1-2; possibly TRBD1 for D (6 bases). Germline V gene lookup returns CDR1 MDHEN and CDR2 SYDVKM. Trimming left V 7 bases short and J 5 bases short, with 17 bases between. The CDR3 runs to 14 residues. The CDR3 bases are TGTGCCAGCACTCCCGCCGGACAGATTTATGGCTACACCTTC. This codes for CASTPAGQIYGYTF.

DNA of the CDR3: TGCAGCGCCCGAACAGGTAGCAATCAGCCCCAGCATTTT. The encoded protein is CSARTGSNQPQHF. V usage is TRBV29-1 and J usage is TRBJ1-5; the D gene is possibly TRBD1 (5 bases). Germline values: CDR1 SQVTM, CDR2 ANQGSEA. The CDR3 is 13 residues long. V dropped 7 bases and J dropped 0 bases, with 10 bases sitting between them.

The rearrangement joins TRBV5-6 to TRBJ1-6; TRBD1 might be the D (6 bases). Trimming cost V 4 bases and J 9 bases, with 11 bases left between them. Germline loops: CDR1 SGHDT, CDR2 YYEEEE. This CDR3 comprises 13 residues. CDR3 loop: CASSTTGTSPLHF. The CDR3 coding sequence is TGTGCCAGCAGCACAACAGGGACTTCACCCCTCCACTTT.

The chain has TRBV5-1 and TRBJ1-1; D unclear. CDR1 and CDR2 (germline): SGHRS, YFSETQ. This CDR3 contains 14 residues. V was pared by 4 bases and J by 1 base, with 11 bases between. The CDR3 DNA is TGCGCCAGCAGCGCCGACGGGGAGAACACTGAAGCTTTCTTT. Protein: CASSADGENTEAFF.

The rearrangement joins TRBV3-1 (or the pseudogene TRBV3-2) to TRBJ1-5, with TRBD1 matching 7 bases. V shed 4 bases and J 6 bases; nucleotides not matched to a gene: 6. There are 14 residues in the CDR3. From germline, CDR1 is LGHDT and CDR2 YNNKEL (reference sequence). The CDR3 DNA follows: TGTGCCAGCAGCCCCGCAGGGGGAGGTCAGCCCCAGCATTTT. As protein: CASSPAGGGQPQHF.

V gene TRBV4-2 combines with J gene TRBJ2-5; perhaps TRBD1 as D (6 bases). Germline V gene sequence: CDR1 LGHNA, CDR2 YNFKEQ. CDR3 size: 14 residues. Trimming took 4 bases from V and 3 from J, leaving 12 bases between them. As DNA, the CDR3 is TGTGCCAGCAGCCTGACAGGTCGTGAAGAGACCCAGTACTTC. Translation gives CASSLTGREETQYF.

The V gene is TRBV28, the J gene TRBJ2-7, with 13 bases matching TRBD2. CDR1 is MDHEN, CDR2 SYDVKM, per germline. The CDR3 covers 17 residues. V dropped 4 bases and J dropped 4; count of bases not matched to a gene: 10. The CDR3 DNA sequence: TGTGCCAGCAGTTCCCCCAGGACTAGCGGGAGTGGTTACGAGCAGTACTTC. This gives the protein CASSSPRTSGSGYEQYF.